This T cell receptor (beta chain) derives from a study of glioma-infiltrating T cells. Whole-study findings and limits: Tissue-blood divergence was below expectation in non-neoplastic patients, above in gliomas.

Amplification of TCR alpha and beta CDR3 regions from RNA used iRepertoire nested multiplex PCR. For one-step reverse transcription and amplification, about 90-400 ng of tissue mRNA or PBMC total RNA was used. TCRdb used MiXCR to reprocess the multiplex PCR reads, holding one entry per CDR3 protein. Altogether fewer than 500,000 distinct CDR3 sequences are present, more than 35% being singletons, with the ten largest covering more than 10%. As concerns this clonotype: Antigen specificity is unknown.

The CDR3 contains 20 residues. Germline V gene data show CDR1 as MDHEN and CDR2 as SYDVKM. Trimming pared 4 bases from V and 1 base from J, leaving 26 bases between. This chain joins TRBV28 and TRBJ1-5; D is possibly TRBD1 (5 bases). This receptor was taken from a human donor with low-grade glioma or glioblastoma, undergoing nonglioma brain surgery, or in good health (not recorded which). Sequencing was done on a sample of glioma tissue, nonneoplastic brain tissue, or PBMCs (not recorded which). The CDR3 coding sequence is TGTGCCAGCAGTTCCCGATCTCAGGGTTTTTTGGGAGAAAGCAATCAGCCCCAGCATTTT. Translated, it gives CASSSRSQGFLGESNQPQHF.